This T cell receptor beta chain was sequenced for a study of T cell responses to AZD1222 COVID-19 vaccine listed by TCRdb under 2021. Regarding the study in general: AZD1222 recipients whose second dose came at about 4 weeks and those whose second dose came at about 12 weeks were combined into one group, since spike-specific TCR depth and breadth did not differ between the two schedules. A total of more than 230 trial participants underwent TCR sequencing, of whom some 200 had received two doses of AZD1222 and approximately 25 had received two doses of the MenACWY control vaccine. Trial participants were enrolled by age into subgroups of 18-55, 56-69 and 70-plus years, and approximately 150, 30 and 60 TCR-sequenced participants, respectively, were included in these subgroups.

Per the publication, the time point label means: baseline before first vaccination. The vaccinee samples were drawn from two UK trials, COV001 and COV002, one of which was a single-blind randomized controlled phase 2/3 trial testing AZD1222 (ChAdOx1 nCoV-19) in healthy adults. For TCRbeta chain sequencing, PBMC samples from trial participants were taken at day 0 and at day 28 after the second dose. The investigation overall reported the following: Because no samples from the day 14 peak response were available, repertoires could be characterized only after the peak T cell response. Reportedly, almost half of the unique spike-specific TCRs recognized epitopes lying outside the regions that are mutated in the B.1.351 and B.1.1.7 variants. After two AZD1222 doses, spike-specific TCR breadth and depth were significantly higher than at day 0 and than in MenACWY recipients. Only a handful of AZD1222 recipients were SARS-CoV-2 seropositive at baseline, limiting conclusions about previously exposed vaccinees. The 56-69-year group was small, and its depth increase did not reach significance, likely because of low power. Most participants were white British and females outnumbered males, and the authors suggested that clonal diversity may have been underestimated. The whole spike protein was spanned by vaccine-associated CD4 TCRs, and dominant responses were seen in regions 160-218 and 743-854.

The CDR3 regions of human TCRbeta chains were analyzed by immunosequencing. For the original study's pipeline: Repertoire TCRs were matched against a reference library of SARS-CoV-2-specific TCRs generated with the MIRA antigen-specificity platform. Breadth was defined as the fraction of unique TCRs that were SARS-CoV-2-associated, and depth was defined as the fraction of total T cells that were SARS-CoV-2-associated. Using the MIRA data, every spike-specific TCR was mapped to the spike region that the TCR reacted to and assigned to either a CD4 or a CD8 class. Log10-transformed breadth and depth values were compared by one-way ANOVA with Sidak's multiple comparisons tests. TCRdb re-hosts the immuneACCESS table, in-frame sequences only. Its copies lack some clones; in the studies checked, an unresolved V gene accounts for under half of them, and the cause for the rest is not known. That table furnishes V, J and clone size, whereas the DNA furnished D and trimming. In all, the sample holds about 150,000 clones, and around 89% of those were seen once. The ten largest account for roughly 2.9% of the sample.

Germline trimming amounts to 4 bases on V and 4 bases on J, with 4 as the count of junction bases outside the gene matches. The germline V gene encodes CDR1 SNHLY and CDR2 FYNNEI. The CDR3 holds 13 amino acids from the cysteine to the phenylalanine. The DNA shown is the 39-base CDR3, in frame from base 1. Notes on this clone: Its cognate antigen has yet to be identified. No quality values exist for individual bases; no much larger clone is one base distant. The sample has other DNA sequences that encode this CDR3 too.

The chain is assembled from TRBV2 and TRBJ2-7, with 7 junctional bases fitting TRBD1. The sample consisted of peripheral blood, taken on day 0 of AZD1222 vaccination. The clonotype was recovered from an adult in good health. The nucleotide sequence reads as follows: TGTGCCAGCAGTGGACAGGGTGGTTACGAGCAGTACTTC. It encodes CASSGQGGYEQYF.